This entry describes one T cell receptor (beta chain). Its specificity is unknown. The data are from a study of blood T cells in healthy people across ages. Using a J-beta primer mix together with a sample-barcoded 5' primer, a second PCR was run for about 6 to 11 cycles. Each cDNA molecule was tagged by a template-switch adaptor that had 12 random nucleotides. TCRdb redid the calling of the 5' RACE reads with MiXCR, one entry per CDR3 protein. The table lists about 640,000 distinct CDR3 sequences, roughly 58% of them singletons. Trimming took 3 bases from V and 3 from J; bases not matched to a gene: 5. The CDR3 spans 16 residues. Points from the study as a whole: Long-lived and aged donors differed, with more naive CD4+ cells and higher diversity in the long-lived. With age, beta diversity per million T cells declined roughly linearly, significantly by roughly 40.

Every sample yielded at least 7 million isolated PBMCs. This receptor was taken from a man aged 55 to 69 in good health. The sample consisted of blood. The rearrangement links TRBV12-3 or TRBV12-4 to TRBJ1-6; 7 bases agree with TRBD1. In nucleotides, the CDR3 is TGTGCCAGCAGTTTGGGACAGCCGGGCTATAATTCACCCCTCCACTTT. As protein: CASSLGQPGYNSPLHF.